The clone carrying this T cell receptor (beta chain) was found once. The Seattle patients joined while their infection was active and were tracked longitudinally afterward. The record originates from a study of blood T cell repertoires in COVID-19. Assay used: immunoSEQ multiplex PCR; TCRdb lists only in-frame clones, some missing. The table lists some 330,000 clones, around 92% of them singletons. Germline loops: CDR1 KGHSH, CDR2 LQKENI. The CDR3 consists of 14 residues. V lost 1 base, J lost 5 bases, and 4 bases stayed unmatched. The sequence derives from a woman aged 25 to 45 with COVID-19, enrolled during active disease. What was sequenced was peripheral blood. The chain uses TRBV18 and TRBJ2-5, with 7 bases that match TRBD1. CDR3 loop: CASSPRQGWETQYF. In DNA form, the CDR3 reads TGTGCCAGCTCACCACGACAGGGTTGGGAGACCCAGTACTTC.